This entry lists 16 T cell receptor beta chains sequenced from one sample in a study of T-cell memory formation after mild COVID-19. From the 5' RACE reads, TCRdb called clonotypes with MiXCR, one entry per CDR3 protein. Of 350,000 or so distinct CDR3 sequences listed, around 21% are singletons. Material: PBMCs or a T cell subset sorted from them (not recorded which). These receptors came from an adult woman who had mild COVID-19 (a few samples of this study predate the infection). Cell type and time point are not known.

V is TRBV2 and J is TRBJ1-2; weak D call: TRBD1 (5 bases). Deletions cut 7 bases from V and 2 bases from J, with 11 bases between. Looked up from germline, CDR1 is SNHLY and CDR2 is FYNNEI. The CDR3 is made up of 13 amino acids. In DNA form, the CDR3 reads TGTGCCAGCATTGCCGGGGGGAACTATGGCTACACCTTC. This codes for CASIAGGNYGYTF.

This clonotype was counted a few times. The chain has TRBV6-5 and TRBJ2-1, with D perhaps TRBD2 (5 bases). Germline CDR1 and CDR2: MNHEY and SVGAGI. This CDR3 has 15 residues. The V and J ends lost 5 bases and 2 bases respectively, with 13 bases between them. The CDR3 is CASSPPDSAYNEQFF. CDR3 in DNA: TGTGCCAGCAGTCCCCCGGATAGCGCCTACAATGAGCAGTTCTTC.

In this sample, this clonotype turned up a few times. The chain has TRBV20-1 and TRBJ2-7; 7 bases map to TRBD2. CDR1 and CDR2 (germline): DFQATT, SNEGSKA (reference sequence). The CDR3 extends over 16 amino acids. The V gene end was trimmed by 0 bases and the J gene end by 2 bases; junction bases not matched to a gene: 10. CDR3: CSARDLGGEQPYEQYF. CDR3 sequence (DNA): TGCAGTGCTAGAGATCTGGGGGGGGAACAGCCCTACGAGCAGTACTTC.

This clonotype was recorded a few times. This rearrangement joins TRBV5-1 to TRBJ1-1; D perhaps matches TRBD1 (6 bases). The CDR3 has 16 amino acids. V lost 4 bases and J lost 2, with 18 bases in between. Germline V gene data show CDR1 as SGHRS and CDR2 as YFSETQ. The CDR3 loop is CASSPLQGPLNTEAFF. The CDR3, as DNA: TGCGCCAGCAGCCCCCTACAGGGCCCCCTTAACACTGAAGCTTTCTTT.

This clonotype was counted only a few times. This CDR3 reads CATNRRGGVYEQYF. CDR3 bases: TGTGCCACCAACAGGCGGGGGGGCGTCTACGAGCAGTACTTC. The rearrangement joins TRBV7-3 to TRBJ2-7; TRBD2 agrees at 9 bases. Looked up from germline, CDR1 is SGHTA and CDR2 is FQGTGA. V trimming: 10 bases; J trimming: 3 bases; junction bases outside the gene matches: 10. This CDR3 is built from 14 residues.

This clonotype was found a few times. The chain uses TRBV24-1 and TRBJ2-3, with D possibly being TRBD1 (6 bases). Germline lookup yields CDR1 KGHDR and CDR2 SFDVKD. The V and J ends lost 5 bases and 2 bases respectively, with 13 bases between them. This CDR3 is 15 amino acids long. CDR3 sequence: CATSGGRISTDTQYF. CDR3 nucleotide sequence: TGTGCCACCAGTGGGGGGCGGATCTCCACAGATACGCAGTATTTT.

Remarks on this clonotype: This sequence may be a read error, since a much larger clone differs from it by one base. V and J are TRBV24-1 and TRBJ2-1; tentatively, D is TRBD2 (5 bases). This CDR3 is 15 amino acids long. V was pared by 6 bases and J by 9 bases, with 20 bases between. The germline gives CDR1 KGHDR, CDR2 SFDVKD. The CDR3 here is CATSSPRLRAGEQFF. CDR3 DNA sequence: TGTGCCACCAGTTCCCCTAGATTGAGGGCAGGTGAGCAGTTCTTC.

The V and J genes are TRBV7-8 and TRBJ2-1, with 9 positions matching TRBD2. The V and J ends lost 3 bases and 6 bases, in that order; junction bases with no gene match: 9. This CDR3 is built from 16 residues. Germline lookup yields CDR1 SGHVS and CDR2 FQNEAQ. Here the CDR3 DNA reads TGTGCCAGCAGCTTTCCCGGACTAGCGAGGATCAATGAGCAGTTCTTC. This encodes CASSFPGLARINEQFF.

The CDR3 region is CSADRIYSYEQYF. Here the CDR3 DNA reads TGCAGTGCCGACCGGATCTACTCCTACGAGCAGTACTTC. The V call is TRBV20-1, the J call TRBJ2-7; unclear D gene. The CDR3 sequence is 13 residues long. V lost 6 bases and J lost 0, with 12 bases in between. In germline, CDR1 is DFQATT, CDR2 SNEGSKA (reference sequence).

This clonotype was found a few times. The V gene is TRBV29-1, the J gene TRBJ2-4, with TRBD1 as a possible D gene (6 bases). Germline assignment: CDR1 SQVTM and CDR2 ANQGSEA. This CDR3 is 14 amino acids long. Trimming stripped 1 base from V and 1 base from J, with 8 bases between. CDR3 bases: TGCAGCGTTGAAGGTACAGGGGCCAAAAACATTCAGTACTTC. Its protein product is CSVEGTGAKNIQYF.

The V call is TRBV5-4, the J call TRBJ1-1; possibly TRBD1 for D (6 bases). This CDR3 is built from 15 residues. V was pared by 5 bases and J by 0 bases, with 14 bases between. From germline, CDR1 is SGHNT and CDR2 YYREEE (reference sequence). In nucleotides, the CDR3 is TGTGCCAGCAGTGGGGGCGCGAAGATGAACACTGAAGCTTTCTTT. This sequence encodes CASSGGAKMNTEAFF.

The CDR3 reads CASSQDPLGGLETQYF. CDR3 coding DNA: TGTGCCAGCAGCCAAGATCCCCTGGGGGGATTGGAGACCCAGTACTTC. The chain couples TRBV3-1 to TRBJ2-5, with D possibly matching TRBD2 (6 bases). Germline CDR1 reads LGHDT; CDR2 reads YNNKEL (reference sequence). V was shortened by 0 bases and J by 5 bases, with 16 bases between the two germline ends. The CDR3 contains 16 residues.

This sequence joins TRBV4-1 and TRBJ1-5, with D possibly matching TRBD1 (5 bases). Per the germline V gene, CDR1 is MGHRA and CDR2 is YSYEKL. Trimming shortened V by 0 bases and J by 7 bases, and 13 bases separated the two germline ends. The CDR3 has 15 residues. In DNA, the CDR3 is TGCGCCAGCAGCCAAGAGGGGACTCTGGGGCAGCCCCAGCATTTT. This translates into CASSQEGTLGQPQHF.

This clonotype has only a few counts. This rearrangement joins TRBV10-3 to TRBJ2-1; 10 bases line up with TRBD2. The CDR3 has 15 amino acids. V lost 7 bases, J lost 7 bases, and 10 bases stayed unmatched. The V gene's germline CDR1 is ENHRY and CDR2 SYGVKD. The CDR3 DNA follows: TGTGCCATCATGTCGGGGACTAGCGTGGCAAATGAGCAGTTCTTC. Its translation is CAIMSGTSVANEQFF.

Only a few counts were recorded for this clonotype. The rearrangement uses TRBV5-1 and TRBJ2-7; 14 bases line up with TRBD2. CDR1 and CDR2 from the germline V gene are SGHRS and YFSETQ. This CDR3 has 15 amino acids. V was clipped by 0 bases and J by 9 bases; unmatched bases: 5. The CDR3 nucleotides read TGCGCCAGCAGCTTGGCCGGGACTAGCGGGAGTCGGCAGTACTTC. As protein: CASSLAGTSGSRQYF.

This clonotype showed up just a few times. V and J are TRBV3-1 and TRBJ1-1; weak D call: TRBD1 (5 bases). The V gene lost 1 base and the J gene lost 0 bases, with 12 bases spanning the gap. The germline CDR1 and CDR2 sequences are LGHDT and YNNKEL (reference sequence). The CDR3 consists of 16 residues. CDR3 bases: TGTGCCAGCAGCCAAGCTACCCCGGGGGTGAACACTGAAGCTTTCTTT. Residues: CASSQATPGVNTEAFF.